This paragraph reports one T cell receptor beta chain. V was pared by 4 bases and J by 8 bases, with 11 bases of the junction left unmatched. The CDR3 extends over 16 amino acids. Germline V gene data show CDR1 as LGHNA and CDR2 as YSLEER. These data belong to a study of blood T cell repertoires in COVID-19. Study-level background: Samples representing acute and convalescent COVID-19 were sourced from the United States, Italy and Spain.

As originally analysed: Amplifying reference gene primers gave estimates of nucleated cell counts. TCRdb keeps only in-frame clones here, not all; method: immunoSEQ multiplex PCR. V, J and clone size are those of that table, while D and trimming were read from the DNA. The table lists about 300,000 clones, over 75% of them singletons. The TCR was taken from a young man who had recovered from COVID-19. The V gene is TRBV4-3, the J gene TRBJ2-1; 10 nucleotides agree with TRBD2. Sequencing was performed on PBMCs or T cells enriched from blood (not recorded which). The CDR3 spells CASSRGSGGPVYEQFF. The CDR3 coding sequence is TGCGCCAGCAGCCGGGGTAGCGGGGGGCCAGTCTATGAGCAGTTCTTC.